This T cell receptor (beta chain) was sequenced for a study of cytomegalovirus exposure and HLA in healthy donors. Study-wide background: The study placed less than 90% of its roughly 430 genotyped donors in the Caucasian-associated ancestry cluster. Overall study findings and caveats: An analysis done earlier found most TCR beta V segments productive about 90% or about 30% of the time.

The CDR3 length is 16 residues. The V end lost 6 bases, the J end lost 2 bases, and 17 bases lay between the germline ends. In germline, CDR1 is LNHDA, CDR2 SQIVND (reference sequence). 60 Vbeta and 13 Jbeta primers were used in PCR. TCRdb's table, derived via immunoSEQ multiplex PCR, lists solely in-frame clones and lacks some. This table has more than 150,000 clones, roughly 87% appearing once. Remarks on this clone: Its antigen is still unknown.

The sample taken for sequencing was PBMCs. The J gene is TRBJ1-5, the V gene TRBV19, with a tentative D call TRBD1 (5 bases). The clonotype was recovered from a girl under three years old in good health and CMV-seronegative. The CDR3 coding sequence is TGTGCCAGTAGACGAGGACGAGACAGTCGCAATCAGCCCCAGCATTTT. The encoded protein is CASRRGRDSRNQPQHF.